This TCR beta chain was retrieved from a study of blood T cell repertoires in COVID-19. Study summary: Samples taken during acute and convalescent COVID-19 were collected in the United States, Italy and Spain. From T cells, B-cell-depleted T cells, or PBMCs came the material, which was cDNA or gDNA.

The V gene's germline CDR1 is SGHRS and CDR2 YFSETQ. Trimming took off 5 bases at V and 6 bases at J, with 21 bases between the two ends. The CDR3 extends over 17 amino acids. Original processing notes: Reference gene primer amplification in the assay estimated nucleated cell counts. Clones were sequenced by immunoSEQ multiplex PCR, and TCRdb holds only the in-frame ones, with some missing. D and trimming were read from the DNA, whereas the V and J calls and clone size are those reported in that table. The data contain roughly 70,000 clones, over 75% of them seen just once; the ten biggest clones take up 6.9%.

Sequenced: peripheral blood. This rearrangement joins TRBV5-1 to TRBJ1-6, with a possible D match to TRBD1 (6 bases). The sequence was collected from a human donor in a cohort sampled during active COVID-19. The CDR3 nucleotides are TGCGCCAGCAGTTCTCTGCCGCCAGGGGCCGGTAATTCACCCCTCCACTTT. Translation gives CASSSLPPGAGNSPLHF.